This TCR beta chain was recorded in a study of control samples from healthy donors and cancer patients (dated by TCRdb to the early 2020s). Turning to this clone: The antigen it binds to is not known. No clone much larger than this one lies a single base away; base qualities are absent.

The library was produced with the immunoSEQ multiplex PCR assay. TCRdb limited this immuneACCESS table to in-frame rearrangements with V and J called. A share of clones is missing; checked studies link under half to unresolved V genes, and the rest is unexplained. For this sample the table gives some 150,000 clones, of which 91% were detected only once. The ten largest clones represent approximately 3.4% of the sample. CDR1 and CDR2 were assigned from the germline V gene (reference sequence) as LNHDA and SQIVND. The trim is 5 bases for V and 7 bases for J, with a gap of 15 bases between the germline ends. The CDR3 numbers 14 residues from cysteine through phenylalanine. This entry keeps only the CDR3 DNA: 42 bases, framed from base 1.

The sample taken for sequencing was blood. The chain employs TRBV19 and TRBJ2-1; TRBD2 is perhaps the D gene, given 7 matching bases. The TCR comes from a man between 25 and 39 years old in good health. Here the CDR3 is given as CASSPRGAGNEQFF. The nucleotides read TGTGCCAGTAGTCCCCGGGGGGCCGGGAATGAGCAGTTCTTC.